This T cell receptor beta chain was identified during a study of shared clonotypes between healthy human individuals. The input for sorted-subset replicate PCRs was 200 to 250 ng DNA, some 28,000 T cell genomes. The table came from immunoSEQ multiplex PCR; TCRdb's copy has only in-frame clones and leaves some out. The table records fewer than 1.6 million clones, less than 99% of them present only once. Per germline, CDR1 LNHNV and CDR2 YYDKDF (reference sequence). The length of the CDR3 is 19 residues. Trimming took 2 bases from V and 0 from J; bases not matched to a gene: 11. Donors, without exception, were Caucasian adults residing in Nashville, Tennessee.

The clonotype was recovered from a man aged 25-40 years in good health. The chain carries TRBV15 and TRBJ2-2; 8 positions match TRBD1. The source material was naive CD4+ T cells sorted from blood. Documented subset: CD45RA+ positively selected. The DNA of the CDR3 is TGTGCCACCAGCAGACTTAGACAGGGGACCTTTTCGAACACCGGGGAGCTGTTTTTT. Translated: CATSRLRQGTFSNTGELFF.